The 26 T cell receptor beta chains reported below all come from one sample, sequenced in a study of Graves' ophthalmopathy and Graves' hyperthyroidism. The sequenced template was RNA, covering the TCR beta CDR3 region. In the first round, RT-PCR was carried out with HTBI primers, and a multiplex PCR formed the second round. Via MiXCR, TCRdb re-called the multiplex PCR reads, giving one row per CDR3 protein. The table includes 200,000 to 250,000 distinct CDR3 sequences, about 46% detected once. Sequencing used peripheral blood. These TCRs come from an adult man with Graves' ophthalmopathy.

The chain joins TRBV20-1 to TRBJ1-5; no reliable D call. Germline V lookup: CDR1 DFQATT, CDR2 SNEGSKA (reference sequence). The CDR3 consists of 16 residues. V was clipped by 2 bases and J by 11 bases, with 25 bases between them. The CDR3 protein is CSARPLLAGEQETQHF. The CDR3 DNA reads TGCAGTGCTAGACCATTACTAGCGGGTGAGCAAGAGACCCAGCATTTT.

This clonotype showed up just a few times. The chain couples TRBV20-1 to TRBJ1-1; no firm D call. The CDR3 consists of 13 residues. V was clipped by 6 bases and J by 1 base, with 12 bases between them. CDR1 is DFQATT, CDR2 SNEGSKA, per germline (reference sequence). The CDR3 nucleotides are TGCAGTGCGGCCGCCGAGGGGAACACTGAAGCTTTCTTT. Residues: CSAAAEGNTEAFF.

This clonotype was counted between two and nine times. The V call is TRBV5-1, the J call TRBJ1-3; 8 bases fit TRBD1. Germline V gene data show CDR1 as SGHRS and CDR2 as YFSETQ. The J segment lost 4 bases and the V segment lost 2 bases, leaving 8 bases of the junction unmatched. The CDR3 is 16 residues long. This chain's CDR3 is CASSLSRGLAGNTIYF. CDR3 in DNA: TGCGCCAGCAGCTTAAGCAGGGGGCTAGCGGGAAACACCATATATTTT.

V is TRBV12-3 or TRBV12-4 and J is TRBJ2-7; D might be TRBD1 (6 bases). This CDR3 spans 13 amino acids. V lost 2 bases and J lost 7, with 12 bases in between. CDR3 DNA: TGTGCCAGCAGTTTACCAGGGGCCTGGGAGCAGTACTTC. This codes for CASSLPGAWEQYF.

This chain connects TRBV7-8 to TRBJ2-5; TRBD2 agrees at 9 bases. This CDR3 is built from 14 residues. From germline, CDR1 is SGHVS and CDR2 FQNEAQ. V shed 5 bases and J 4 bases; nucleotides not matched to a gene: 5. CDR3 nucleotides: TGTGCCAGCAGCCTTAGCGGGAGCGCAGAGACCCAGTACTTC. It translates to CASSLSGSAETQYF.

This chain uses TRBV3-1 with TRBJ1-1, with TRBD1 matching over 10 bases. The CDR3 has 16 amino acids. CDR1 and CDR2 from the germline V gene are LGHDT and YNNKEL (reference sequence). V was clipped by 6 bases and J by 4 bases; unmatched bases: 11. The CDR3 DNA follows: TGTGCCAGCAGTGGGGACAGGGGAGGTCGTGGCACTGAAGCTTTCTTT. Its translation: CASSGDRGGRGTEAFF.

The rearrangement uses TRBV20-1 and TRBJ2-1; D possibly corresponds to TRBD2 (6 bases). The CDR3 has 11 amino acids. Germline V CDR1 and CDR2: DFQATT, SNEGSKA (reference sequence). Trimming removed 6 bases at V and 12 bases at J, with 15 bases between. The CDR3 DNA is TGCAGTGCCAAGTCGGGGGTAGGGCAGTTCTTC. Translated: CSAKSGVGQFF.

Points on this clonotype: Because the CDR3 is missing its conserved closing phenylalanine or tryptophan, this is likely a read error. The J gene is TRBJ1-1, the V gene TRBV7-2; no firm D call. Germline loops: CDR1 SGHTA, CDR2 FQGNSA. The CDR3 covers 14 residues. The V and J ends lost 1 base and 0 bases respectively, with 6 bases between them. The CDR3 region is CASSLGQVNTEAFS. For the CDR3, the DNA is TGTGCCAGCAGCTTAGGGCAGGTGAACACTGAAGCTTTCTCT.

The CDR3 nucleotides read TGTGCCAGCTCACCACCCCGGGACGCCACCTACGAGCAGTACTTC. Its translation is CASSPPRDATYEQYF. The chain has TRBV18 and TRBJ2-7; D tentatively fits TRBD1 or TRBD2 (5 bases each). The V end lost 0 bases, the J end lost 2 bases, and 11 bases lay between the germline ends. The germline V gene has CDR1 KGHSH and CDR2 LQKENI. The CDR3 sequence is 15 residues long.

The chain combines TRBV7-9 with TRBJ1-6; TRBD1 aligns across 7 bases. The germline V gene has CDR1 SEHNR and CDR2 FQNEAQ (reference sequence). Trimming at V came to 5 bases and at J to 5 bases, leaving 6 bases not matched to a gene. The CDR3 loop spans 15 amino acids. Written as DNA, the CDR3 is TGTGCCAGCAGCACCGGGACAGTCGATAATTCACCCCTCCACTTT. It encodes CASSTGTVDNSPLHF.

The chain couples TRBV2 to TRBJ2-2; 12 bases are a match to TRBD2. The CDR3 has 17 residues. The V and J ends lost 7 bases and 5 bases, in that order; junction bases with no gene match: 11. Per the germline V gene, CDR1 is SNHLY and CDR2 is FYNNEI. The CDR3 DNA sequence: TGTGCCAGCACCCCAGAAACTAGCGGGAGGAGAACCGGGGAGCTGTTTTTT. Translating gives CASTPETSGRRTGELFF.

A word on this clonotype: The junction shows a germline mismatch at one end, possibly a read error. CDR3 DNA: TGTGCCAGCAGTTACTCGAATTGGGACGTGAACACTGGAGCTTTCTTT. It encodes CASSYSNWDVNTGAFF. The chain couples TRBV10-3 to TRBJ1-1; D perhaps matches TRBD1 (5 bases). Germline lookup yields CDR1 ENHRY and CDR2 SYGVKD. This CDR3 is built from 16 residues.

In this sample, this clonotype turned up many times. The rearrangement joins TRBV6-1 to TRBJ1-5; maybe TRBD1 (5 bases). This CDR3 region has 13 residues. The germline gives CDR1 MNHNS, CDR2 SASEGT. The V end lost 7 bases, the J end lost 10 bases, and 17 bases lay between the germline ends. CDR3 in DNA: TGTGCCAGCATGGGAGGGCAGGGTTTTCCCCAGCATTTT. Translated, it gives CASMGGQGFPQHF.

The chain is built from TRBV7-2 and TRBJ1-2; 7 nucleotides match TRBD1. CDR3 length: 15 amino acids. V dropped 3 bases and J dropped 7; count of bases not matched to a gene: 11. Germline V lookup: CDR1 SGHTA, CDR2 FQGNSA. The CDR3 loop reads CASSLEGGRNAGYTF. The CDR3 nucleotides read TGTGCCAGCAGCTTGGAAGGGGGCAGAAATGCTGGCTACACCTTC.

This chain connects TRBV4-1 to TRBJ2-7, with a possible D match to TRBD1 (5 bases). The CDR3 consists of 14 residues. Germline V CDR1 and CDR2: MGHRA, YSYEKL. Trimming removed 2 bases from V and 5 bases from J, with 13 bases in between. The CDR3 sequence is CASSQFRGSDEQYF. CDR3 DNA: TGCGCCAGCAGCCAATTTAGGGGTTCTGACGAGCAGTACTTC.

V usage is TRBV12-3 or TRBV12-4 and J usage is TRBJ1-5; D ambiguous. The CDR3 is made up of 13 amino acids. Trimming shortened V by 2 bases and J by 7 bases, and 9 bases separated the two germline ends. The CDR3 sequence: CASSLRAEQPQHF. Written as DNA, the CDR3 is TGTGCCAGCAGTTTAAGGGCAGAACAGCCCCAGCATTTT.

The table lists this clonotype with a few counts. V is TRBV12-3 or TRBV12-4 and J is TRBJ2-7; D perhaps matches TRBD2 (7 bases). This CDR3 contains 13 residues. V lost 5 bases and J lost 5, with 13 bases in between. CDR3 residues: CASSPRGADEQYF. The CDR3 DNA reads TGTGCCAGCAGTCCTCGGGGGGCGGACGAGCAGTACTTC.

V gene TRBV7-9 combines with J gene TRBJ2-7; TRBD1 is a possible D gene (6 bases). CDR1 is SEHNR and CDR2 is FQNEAQ in the germline V gene (reference sequence). V was pared by 2 bases and J by 4 bases, with 15 bases between. The CDR3 sequence is 15 residues long. CDR3 region: CASSLRGTRGYEQYF. The CDR3 nucleotides are TGTGCCAGCAGCTTAAGGGGGACACGAGGTTACGAGCAGTACTTC.

The chain has TRBV28 and TRBJ1-4; D is unresolved. This CDR3 spans 15 amino acids. With 5 bases removed from V and 10 bases from J, the gap between germline ends came to 20 bases. Looked up from germline, CDR1 is MDHEN and CDR2 is SYDVKM. CDR3 DNA: TGTGCCAGCAGTACCCCGGGGAGTCAAGGTGCAAAACTGTTTTTT. Translation gives CASSTPGSQGAKLFF.

This clonotype came up many times. V and J are TRBV7-7 and TRBJ2-7; 10 positions match TRBD2. This CDR3 is built from 15 residues. Germline CDR1 reads SSHAT; CDR2 reads FNYEAQ (reference sequence). The CDR3 region is CASSVLAGVGYEQYF. The CDR3 DNA follows: TGTGCTAGCTCCGTTCTAGCGGGAGTTGGCTACGAGCAGTACTTC.

Ten or more counts support this clonotype. The chain joins TRBV20-1 to TRBJ1-5; TRBD1 matches 7 bases. V lost 6 bases, J lost 2 bases, and 4 bases stayed unmatched. The CDR3 has 13 amino acids. The germline CDR1 and CDR2 sequences are DFQATT and SNEGSKA (reference sequence). The CDR3 sequence: CSAQGDRNQPQHF. CDR3 DNA: TGCAGTGCCCAGGGGGACCGCAATCAGCCCCAGCATTTT.

This clonotype was seen a few times. The chain combines TRBV29-1 with TRBJ2-2; D might be TRBD2 (7 bases). Germline V gives CDR1 SQVTM, CDR2 ANQGSEA. The CDR3 loop spans 15 amino acids. V dropped 7 bases and J dropped 0 bases, with 15 bases sitting between them. The CDR3 is CSGGGGSSNTGELFF. The CDR3 coding sequence is TGCAGCGGGGGGGGCGGGTCATCGAACACCGGGGAGCTGTTTTTT.

This clonotype was seen repeatedly, ten times or more. The rearrangement links TRBV25-1 to TRBJ2-5, with a possible D match to TRBD2 (5 bases). CDR1 and CDR2 (germline): MGHDK, SYGVNS. V lost 3 bases and J lost 5, with 16 bases in between. This CDR3 comprises 15 residues. The CDR3 here is CASSDRKGSKETQYF. In DNA, the CDR3 is TGTGCCAGCAGTGATAGGAAAGGGAGTAAGGAGACCCAGTACTTC.

This clonotype occurred a few times. The chain joins TRBV7-6 to TRBJ2-5; 8 bases map to TRBD2. Germline assignment: CDR1 SGHVS and CDR2 FNYEAQ. The trim removed 1 base at V and 3 bases at J, leaving 7 bases unmatched. The CDR3 totals 16 residues. Written as DNA, the CDR3 is TGTGCCAGCAGCTTAGATAGCGGGGAAATTGAAGAGACCCAGTACTTC. Amino acid sequence: CASSLDSGEIEETQYF.

The chain joins TRBV9 to TRBJ1-1; no firm D call. CDR1 and CDR2 (germline): SGDLS, YYNGEE. Trimming removed 0 bases from V and 7 bases from J, with 16 bases in between. The CDR3 is 15 amino acids. The CDR3 DNA is TGTGCCAGCAGCGTAGGCGGCTTACCAGTGCTTGAAGCTTTCTTT. Its protein is CASSVGGLPVLEAFF.

This chain links TRBV5-8 with TRBJ2-7, with TRBD1 as a possible D gene (5 bases). The CDR3 consists of 15 residues. V was cut by 2 bases and J by 5 bases, with 17 bases left in between. CDR1 and CDR2 from the germline V gene are SGHTS and YDEGEE. The CDR3, as DNA: TGTGCCAGCAGCTTAGTTCGGGCAGGGTCCGACGAGCAGTACTTC. It specifies CASSLVRAGSDEQYF.